A single sample gave rise to the 17 T cell receptor beta chains below, sequenced in a study of control samples from healthy donors and cancer patients. The table came from immunoSEQ multiplex PCR; TCRdb's copy has only in-frame clones and leaves some out. Of some 130,000 clones listed, roughly 95% were seen once; the top ten hold about 4%. Sequencing was performed on blood. The receptors derive from a young man in good health.

The CDR3 DNA follows: TGTGCCAGCAGCTTATCAGGGGATAATGAAAAACTGTTTTTT. Translating gives CASSLSGDNEKLFF. V gene TRBV7-2 combines with J gene TRBJ1-4, with D maybe TRBD1 (6 bases). Germline assignment: CDR1 SGHTA and CDR2 FQGNSA. This CDR3 has 14 residues. V lost 2 bases and J 4 bases, leaving 8 bases between the germline ends.

The gene calls are TRBV18 and TRBJ1-5, with a possible D match to TRBD1 (6 bases). This CDR3 spans 16 amino acids. CDR1 KGHSH and CDR2 LQKENI come from the germline V gene. Trimming left V 3 bases short and J 1 base short, with 13 bases between. The CDR3 DNA reads TGTGCCAGCTCACCCCGTCCGGGACACAGCAATCAGCCCCAGCATTTT. It yields the protein CASSPRPGHSNQPQHF.

The rearrangement uses TRBV9 and TRBJ1-5; 7 positions agree with TRBD1. Germline CDR1 reads SGDLS; CDR2 reads YYNGEE. V lost 2 bases to trimming and J lost 4 bases; unmatched junction nucleotides: 9. The CDR3 length is 16 residues. For the CDR3, the DNA is TGTGCCAGCAGCGTCCTCACCGGGACAGAAAATCAGCCCCAGCATTTT. Protein product: CASSVLTGTENQPQHF.

V and J are TRBV5-1 and TRBJ1-3; D unresolved. Germline CDR1 is SGHRS and CDR2 is YFSETQ. The CDR3 covers 17 residues. V was clipped by 0 bases and J by 0 bases, with 13 bases between them. This CDR3 reads CASSLEAGTISGNTIYF. For the CDR3, the DNA is TGCGCCAGCAGCTTGGAAGCAGGTACAATCTCTGGAAACACCATATATTTT.

V and J are TRBV4-3 and TRBJ2-5; D gene uncertain. CDR1 is LGHNA, CDR2 YSLEER, per germline. This CDR3 region has 14 residues. Between the trimmed V and J ends, which lost 0 bases and 5 bases, there was a span of 10 bases. The CDR3, as DNA: TGCGCCAGCAGCCAAGATCCTAGTATGGAGACCCAGTACTTC. Translating it yields CASSQDPSMETQYF.

The chain uses TRBV5-7 and TRBJ2-5; D is unclear. TRBV5-7 is annotated as an ORF whose role is uncertain. V lost 4 bases to trimming and J lost 4 bases, with 8 bases between them. The CDR3 has 12 residues. The CDR3 here is CASSPTPETQYF. The CDR3 region has the DNA TGTGCCAGCAGCCCCACCCCAGAGACCCAGTACTTC.

This clone appeared a single time. The gene calls are TRBV18 and TRBJ1-6; weak D call: TRBD1 (5 bases). Germline assignment: CDR1 KGHSH and CDR2 LQKENI. The CDR3 spans 14 residues. Trimming shortened V by 5 bases and J by 7 bases, and 12 bases separated the two germline ends. CDR3 DNA sequence: TGTGCCAGCTCATTGGGGGTCGACAATTCACCCCTCCACTTT. Its translation: CASSLGVDNSPLHF.

The genes are TRBV28 and TRBJ1-5, with 8 bases fitting TRBD1. This CDR3 has 15 residues. With 3 bases clipped from V and 3 bases from J, the junction kept 4 bases outside the gene matches. Germline CDR1 MDHEN, CDR2 SYDVKM. The CDR3 DNA sequence: TGTGCCAGCAGTTTCGCCAGGGGGCACAATCAGCCCCAGCATTTT. Its protein product is CASSFARGHNQPQHF.

This clone appeared a single time. This rearrangement joins TRBV6-7 to TRBJ2-7; D is undetermined. TRBV6-7 belongs to the ORF category, with a function that is uncertain. The V gene lost 2 bases and the J gene lost 0 bases, with 2 bases spanning the gap. CDR3 length equals 12 residues. The CDR3 protein is CASSYRSYEQYF. Here the CDR3 DNA reads TGTGCCAGCAGTTACCGCTCCTACGAGCAGTACTTC.

The chain carries TRBV5-4 and TRBJ2-1, with 9 bases fitting TRBD1. CDR3 size: 12 residues. Per the germline V gene, CDR1 is SGHNT and CDR2 is YYREEE (reference sequence). With V trimmed by 4 bases and J by 13 bases, 6 bases remained unmatched. The CDR3 DNA follows: TGTGCCAGCAGCGCCGGACAGGGGACACAGTTCTTC. It is translated as CASSAGQGTQFF. Complete variable domain (other parts from reference TRBV5-4 and TRBJ2-1): ETGVTQSPTHLIKTRGQQVTLRCSSQSGHNTVSWYQQALGQGPQFIFQYYREEENGRGNFPPRFSGLQFPNYSSELNVNALELDDSALYLCASSAGQGTQFFGPGTRLTVL.

The chain carries TRBV4-1 and TRBJ1-1; TRBD1 might be the D (5 bases). The CDR3 contains 15 residues. Germline V gene data show CDR1 as MGHRA and CDR2 as YSYEKL. V was pared by 0 bases and J by 4 bases, with 12 bases between. In DNA, the CDR3 is TGCGCCAGCAGCCAAGATTGGGTCAGGGCCACTGAAGCTTTCTTT. It is translated as CASSQDWVRATEAFF.

CDR3 bases: TGTGCCAGCAGCCAGGACTATACCCAAGAGACCCAGTACTTC. Its translation is CASSQDYTQETQYF. This chain links TRBV11-2 with TRBJ2-5; D is perhaps TRBD2 (6 bases). This CDR3 contains 14 residues. V dropped 5 bases and J dropped 1 base, with 11 bases sitting between them. Germline loops: CDR1 SGHAT, CDR2 FQNNGV. Variable domain in full (rest from reference TRBV11-2 and TRBJ2-5): EAGVAQSPRYKIIEKRQSVAFWCNPISGHATLYWYQQILGQGPKLLIQFQNNGVVDDSQLPKDRFSAERLKGVDSTLKIQPAKLEDSAVYLCASSQDYTQETQYFGPGTRLLVL.

This chain uses TRBV27 with TRBJ1-4; TRBD1 matches at 9 bases. Germline V CDR1 and CDR2: MNHEY, SMNVEV (reference sequence). This CDR3 has 13 amino acids. J lost 7 bases, V lost 10 bases, and 7 bases had no gene match. CDR3 DNA sequence: TGTGCCACTTCGGGACAGGGTACTGAAAAACTGTTTTTT. Protein sequence: CATSGQGTEKLFF.

V gene TRBV4-2 combines with J gene TRBJ2-2; perhaps TRBD2 as D (6 bases). The germline V gene encodes CDR1 LGHNA and CDR2 YNFKEQ. The CDR3 extends over 11 amino acids. V was trimmed by 6 bases and J by 7 bases, leaving 6 bases between them. The CDR3 reads CASREGGELFF. DNA of the CDR3: TGTGCCAGCAGGGAGGGCGGGGAGCTGTTTTTT.

V gene TRBV7-9 combines with J gene TRBJ2-4; D is perhaps TRBD2 (5 bases). CDR1 and CDR2 from the germline V gene are SEHNR and FQNEAQ (reference sequence). V shed 0 bases and J shed 3 bases, with 18 bases lying between them. The length of the CDR3 is 18 residues. CDR3 sequence reads: CASSLATPWEIFKNIQYF. CDR3 nucleotides: TGTGCCAGCAGCTTAGCGACGCCGTGGGAGATTTTCAAAAACATTCAGTACTTC.

The chain employs TRBV6-2 or TRBV6-3 and TRBJ2-7; D is possibly TRBD1 or TRBD2 (5 bases each). The ends were cut back, 4 bases at V and 0 bases at J, with 16 bases in the middle. The germline CDR1 and CDR2 sequences are MNHEY and SVGEGT. This CDR3 region has 16 residues. The CDR3 nucleotides read TGTGCCAGCAGTTCGAGGGACGCTATGTCCTCCTACGAGCAGTACTTC. It translates to CASSSRDAMSSYEQYF.

The rearrangement uses TRBV27 and TRBJ1-2; 9 nucleotides agree with TRBD1. Germline CDR1 is MNHEY and CDR2 is SMNVEV (reference sequence). The CDR3 contains 16 residues. V lost 5 bases, J lost 1 base, and 8 bases stayed unmatched. The CDR3 is CASSPNPGQGNYGYTF. The CDR3 DNA sequence: TGTGCCAGCAGTCCAAACCCGGGACAGGGTAACTATGGCTACACCTTC.